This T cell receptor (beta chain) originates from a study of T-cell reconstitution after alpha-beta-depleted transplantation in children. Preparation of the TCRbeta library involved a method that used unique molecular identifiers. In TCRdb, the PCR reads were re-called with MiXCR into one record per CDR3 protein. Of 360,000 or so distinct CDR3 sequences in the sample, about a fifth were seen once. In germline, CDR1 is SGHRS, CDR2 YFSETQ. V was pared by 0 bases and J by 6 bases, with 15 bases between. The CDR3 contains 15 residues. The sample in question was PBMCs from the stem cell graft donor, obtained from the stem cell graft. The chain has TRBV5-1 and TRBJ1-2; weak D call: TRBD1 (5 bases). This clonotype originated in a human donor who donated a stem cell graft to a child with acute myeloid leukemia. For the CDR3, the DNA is TGCGCCAGCAGCTTGGTGGGCAGGGAATTTGATGGCTACACCTTC. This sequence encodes CASSLVGREFDGYTF.